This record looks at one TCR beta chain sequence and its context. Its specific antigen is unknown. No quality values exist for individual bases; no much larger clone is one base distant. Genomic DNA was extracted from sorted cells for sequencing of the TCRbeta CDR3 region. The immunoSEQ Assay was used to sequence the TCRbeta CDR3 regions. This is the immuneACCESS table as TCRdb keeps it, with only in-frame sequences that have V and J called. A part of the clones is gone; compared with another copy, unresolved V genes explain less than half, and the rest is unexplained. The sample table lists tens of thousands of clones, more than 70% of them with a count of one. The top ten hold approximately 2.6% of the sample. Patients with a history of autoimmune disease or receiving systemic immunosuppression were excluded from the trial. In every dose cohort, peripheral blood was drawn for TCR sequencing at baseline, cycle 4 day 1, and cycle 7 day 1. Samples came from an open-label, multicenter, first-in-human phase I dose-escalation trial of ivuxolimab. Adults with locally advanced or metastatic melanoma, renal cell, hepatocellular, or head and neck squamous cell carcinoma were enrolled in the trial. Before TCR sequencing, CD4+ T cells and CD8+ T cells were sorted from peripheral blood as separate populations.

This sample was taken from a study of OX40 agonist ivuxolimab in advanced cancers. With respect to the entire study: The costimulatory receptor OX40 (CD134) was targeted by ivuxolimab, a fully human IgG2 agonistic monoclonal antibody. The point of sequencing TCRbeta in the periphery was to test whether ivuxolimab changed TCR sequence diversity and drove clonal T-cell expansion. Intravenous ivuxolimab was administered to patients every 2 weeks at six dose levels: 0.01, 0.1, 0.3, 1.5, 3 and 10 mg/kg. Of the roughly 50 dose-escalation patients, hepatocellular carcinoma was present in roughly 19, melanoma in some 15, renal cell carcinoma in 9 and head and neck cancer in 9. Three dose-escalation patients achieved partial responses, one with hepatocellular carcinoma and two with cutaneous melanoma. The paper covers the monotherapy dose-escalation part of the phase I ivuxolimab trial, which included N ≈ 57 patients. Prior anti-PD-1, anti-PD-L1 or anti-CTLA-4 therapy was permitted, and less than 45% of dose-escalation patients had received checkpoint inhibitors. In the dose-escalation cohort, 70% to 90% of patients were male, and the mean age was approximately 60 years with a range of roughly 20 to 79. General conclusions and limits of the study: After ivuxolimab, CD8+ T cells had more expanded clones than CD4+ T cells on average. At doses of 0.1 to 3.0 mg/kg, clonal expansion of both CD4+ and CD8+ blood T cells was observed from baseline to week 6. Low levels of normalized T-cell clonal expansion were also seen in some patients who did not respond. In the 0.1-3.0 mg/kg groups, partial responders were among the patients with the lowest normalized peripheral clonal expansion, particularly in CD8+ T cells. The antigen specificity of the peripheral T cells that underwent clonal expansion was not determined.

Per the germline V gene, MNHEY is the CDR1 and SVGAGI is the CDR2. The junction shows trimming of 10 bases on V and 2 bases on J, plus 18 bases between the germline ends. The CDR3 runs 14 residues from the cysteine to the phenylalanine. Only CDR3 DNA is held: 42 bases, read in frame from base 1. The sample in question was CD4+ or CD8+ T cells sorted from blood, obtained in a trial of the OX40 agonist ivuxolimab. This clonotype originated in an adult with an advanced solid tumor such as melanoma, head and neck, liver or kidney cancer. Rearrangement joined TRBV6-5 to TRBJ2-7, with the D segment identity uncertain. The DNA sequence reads TGTGCCACTTACGCCCCCGGCCAAGCCTACGAGCAGTACTTC. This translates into CATYAPGQAYEQYF.